The 18 T cell receptor beta chains below all came from one sample that was sequenced in a study of T cell changes during pregnancy in multiple sclerosis (dated by TCRdb to about 2019). Receptor amplification or capture employed the immunoSEQ multiplex PCR assay. TCRdb's version of the immuneACCESS table is confined to in-frame rearrangements and falls short of the full clone set. An unresolved V gene accounts for under half of the shortfall where checked; the remainder is of unknown origin. Present in this sample are nearly 110,000 clones, 92% of which were seen just once. The top ten clonotypes cover around 1.5% of the sample. Sequenced here: peripheral blood, sampled after pregnancy. These receptors originate from a female donor with multiple sclerosis, enrolled in a pregnancy study.

The DNA of the CDR3 is TGTGCCAGCAGTTTCTTTTCCGGGGGCACAGATACGCAGTATTTT. Translation: CASSFFSGGTDTQYF. The rearrangement joins TRBV28 to TRBJ2-3, with D tentatively TRBD2 (5 bases). The CDR3 is 15 amino acids. V was pared by 3 bases and J by 1 base, with 11 bases between. Germline V gene lookup returns CDR1 MDHEN and CDR2 SYDVKM.

The rearrangement links TRBV10-2 to TRBJ2-1; 7 nucleotides align to TRBD2. CDR1 is WSHSY and CDR2 is SAAADI in the germline V gene. The V segment lost 6 bases and the J segment 0 bases; nucleotides outside the gene matches: 5. The CDR3 has 15 amino acids. The CDR3 DNA reads as TGCGCCAGCAGGATGGGGGAGGGCTCCTACAATGAGCAGTTCTTC. The encoded protein is CASRMGEGSYNEQFF.

The chain joins TRBV7-9 to TRBJ2-1; D may be TRBD2 (7 bases). CDR3 length: 15 amino acids. Trimming shortened V by 7 bases and J by 7 bases, and 20 bases separated the two germline ends. Per the germline V gene, CDR1 is SEHNR and CDR2 is FQNEAQ (reference sequence). The DNA for the CDR3 is TGTGCCAGCAACTCCTTTGGGGGGGCGGCGAATGAGCAGTTCTTC. Its translation is CASNSFGGAANEQFF.

This sequence joins TRBV11-2 and TRBJ1-6, with a possible D match to TRBD1 (6 bases). The CDR3 loop spans 15 amino acids. Germline CDR1 is SGHAT and CDR2 is FQNNGV. V gave up 5 bases and J gave up 9 bases, with 17 bases separating them. This chain's CDR3 is CASSPPGGGISPLHF. The CDR3 DNA reads TGTGCCAGCAGCCCCCCGGGGGGCGGTATTTCACCCCTCCACTTT.

The chain links TRBV5-6 to TRBJ2-6; D is possibly TRBD1 (6 bases). Trimming removed 5 bases from V and 0 bases from J, with 12 bases in between. CDR1 and CDR2 (germline): SGHDT, YYEEEE. This CDR3 is 16 amino acids long. The CDR3, as DNA: TGTGCCAGCAGTTATGAGACAGGCTCTGGGGCCAACGTCCTGACTTTC. Protein product: CASSYETGSGANVLTF.

Here the CDR3 DNA reads TGTGCCAGCAGTTACGGGACAGGGCCTAACTATGGCTACACCTTC. Translated: CASSYGTGPNYGYTF. The chain combines TRBV6-6 with TRBJ1-2, with 9 bases that match TRBD1. Trimming removed 2 bases from V and 0 bases from J; junction bases left unmatched: 1. The CDR3 runs 15 residues. Germline V lookup: CDR1 MNHNY, CDR2 SVGAGI (reference sequence).

V is TRBV12-1 and J is TRBJ2-1; the table's D gene call, TRBD2, was not cross checked with the DNA. TRBV12-1 is assigned pseudogene status. There are 17 residues in the CDR3. The CDR3, as DNA: TGTGCCAGCAGCCGAGCGGGATCGACCTCGATTTACAATGAGCAGTTCTTC. Its protein product is CASSRAGSTSIYNEQFF.

The chain links TRBV20-1 to TRBJ1-4, with D unclear. Germline lookup yields CDR1 DFQATT and CDR2 SNEGSKA (reference sequence). This CDR3 contains 11 residues. This chain's CDR3 is CSPRTNEKLFF. The CDR3 DNA sequence: TGCAGCCCGAGAACTAATGAAAAACTGTTTTTT.

This chain uses TRBV5-1 with TRBJ2-2, with a weak D call TRBD2 (5 bases). The CDR3 is 15 amino acids. CDR1 is SGHRS, CDR2 YFSETQ, per germline. V was pared by 0 bases and J by 3 bases, with 9 bases between. CDR3 sequence (DNA): TGCGCCAGCAGCTTGGGGACTGTTTACACCGGGGAGCTGTTTTTT. This encodes CASSLGTVYTGELFF.

The chain links TRBV5-1 to TRBJ1-2; no clear D. Deletions cut 0 bases from V and 0 bases from J, with 9 bases between. Germline V CDR1 and CDR2: SGHRS, YFSETQ. The CDR3 loop spans 15 amino acids. The DNA for the CDR3 is TGCGCCAGCAGCTTGGACGCAGGAACTAACTATGGCTACACCTTC. Translated: CASSLDAGTNYGYTF.

This chain connects TRBV7-9 to TRBJ2-7; 11 bases match TRBD2. The CDR3 contains 17 residues. Trimming at V came to 0 bases and at J to 2 bases, leaving 6 bases not matched to a gene. CDR1 SEHNR and CDR2 FQNEAQ come from the germline V gene (reference sequence). The CDR3 sequence is CASSLARGTSGTYEQYF. Here the CDR3 DNA reads TGTGCCAGCAGCTTAGCGAGAGGGACTAGCGGTACCTACGAGCAGTACTTC.

The chain employs TRBV7-6 and TRBJ1-1, with 7 bases fitting TRBD1. Per germline, CDR1 SGHVS and CDR2 FNYEAQ. The V segment lost 5 bases and the J segment 3 bases; nucleotides outside the gene matches: 12. This CDR3 comprises 16 residues. CDR3 DNA sequence: TGTGCCAGCAGCATCCTCCCGACAGGGATGGACACTGAAGCTTTCTTT. Translating it yields CASSILPTGMDTEAFF.

The genes are TRBV5-1 and TRBJ1-2, with 7 positions matching TRBD1. From germline, CDR1 is SGHRS and CDR2 YFSETQ. Unmatched junction bases numbered 5, after V lost 3 bases and J lost 6 bases. The CDR3 sequence is 13 residues long. CDR3 DNA: TGCGCCAGCAGCTCGGAAACAGGGGATGGCTACACCTTC. This codes for CASSSETGDGYTF. The full variable domain, completed using reference TRBV5-1 and TRBJ1-2, is KAGVTQTPRYLIKTRGQQVTLSCSPISGHRSVSWYQQTPGQGLQFLFEYFSETQRNKGNFPGRFSGRQFSNSRSEMNVSTLELGDSALYLCASSSETGDGYTFGSGTRLTVV.

This sequence joins TRBV5-1 and TRBJ2-7; 7 positions agree with TRBD1. J gave up 2 bases and V 2 bases, and 4 bases lay outside the gene matches. The CDR3 totals 14 residues. Germline V gives CDR1 SGHRS, CDR2 YFSETQ. The CDR3 here is CASSFRTGAYEQYF. CDR3 nucleotide sequence: TGCGCCAGCAGCTTCCGGACAGGAGCCTACGAGCAGTACTTC.

The chain links TRBV13 to TRBJ1-1; TRBD1 agrees at 7 bases. Germline V gives CDR1 PRHDT, CDR2 FYEKMQ (reference sequence). The length of the CDR3 is 18 residues. Losses at the gene ends were 6 bases for V and 3 bases for J; bases not matched to a gene: 19. CDR3 sequence reads: CASRQSLLKQGRYTEAFF. CDR3 in DNA: TGTGCCAGCAGGCAATCCCTCCTCAAACAGGGGCGGTACACTGAAGCTTTCTTT.

This chain links TRBV10-3 with TRBJ1-1; unclear D gene. The germline gives CDR1 ENHRY, CDR2 SYGVKD. Trimming cost V 4 bases and J 1 base, with 7 bases left between them. This CDR3 is built from 13 residues. CDR3 DNA sequence: TGTGCCATCAGTGTCAACGGGAACACTGAAGCTTTCTTT. The encoded protein is CAISVNGNTEAFF.

The chain combines TRBV29-1 with TRBJ1-3, with D possibly being TRBD1 (6 bases). Germline V gives CDR1 SQVTM, CDR2 ANQGSEA. Trimming left V 7 bases short and J 1 base short, with 11 bases between. The CDR3 has 13 amino acids. The CDR3 is CSALQGSGNTIYF. Here the CDR3 DNA reads TGCAGCGCTCTACAGGGATCTGGAAACACCATATATTTT.

The V and J genes are TRBV18 and TRBJ2-3, with 11 bases that match TRBD2. V trimming: 1 base; J trimming: 2 bases; junction bases outside the gene matches: 5. This CDR3 region has 17 residues. Germline V gene data show CDR1 as KGHSH and CDR2 as LQKENI. In nucleotides, the CDR3 is TGTGCCAGCTCACCACTCCCACTAGCGGGGGTCACAGATACGCAGTATTTT. It yields the protein CASSPLPLAGVTDTQYF. The full variable domain, with the rest looked up from reference TRBV18 and TRBJ2-3, is NAGVMQNPRHLVRRRGQEARLRCSPMKGHSHVYWYRQLPEEGLKFMVYLQKENIIDESGMPKERFSAEFPKEGPSILRIQQVVRGDSAAYFCASSPLPLAGVTDTQYFGPGTRLTVL.